The T cell receptor (beta chain) under discussion was sequenced for a study of monozygotic twins with inflammatory bowel disease. Findings of the study overall: Neither one strong signal nor one clonotype associated with IBD was supported. Patient repertoires may carry noise from differing immunosuppressive treatments. IBD patients, compared with healthy twins, shared fewer clonotypes with others (especially with disease activity).

TCRdb reprocessed the 5' RACE reads and stores each CDR3 protein as one record, lacking DNA. The repertoire table contains just over 300,000 distinct CDR3 sequences. Comments on this clonotype: Its antigen is not known.

CDR1 and CDR2 (germline): MNHEY, SVGAGI. This CDR3 has 13 amino acids. Material for sequencing was blood. This TCR derives from a human donor with ulcerative colitis or Crohn's disease, or a healthy co-twin of an affected twin (not recorded which). The chain links TRBV6-5 to TRBJ1-4. CDR3 residues: CASSRTTGEKLFF.